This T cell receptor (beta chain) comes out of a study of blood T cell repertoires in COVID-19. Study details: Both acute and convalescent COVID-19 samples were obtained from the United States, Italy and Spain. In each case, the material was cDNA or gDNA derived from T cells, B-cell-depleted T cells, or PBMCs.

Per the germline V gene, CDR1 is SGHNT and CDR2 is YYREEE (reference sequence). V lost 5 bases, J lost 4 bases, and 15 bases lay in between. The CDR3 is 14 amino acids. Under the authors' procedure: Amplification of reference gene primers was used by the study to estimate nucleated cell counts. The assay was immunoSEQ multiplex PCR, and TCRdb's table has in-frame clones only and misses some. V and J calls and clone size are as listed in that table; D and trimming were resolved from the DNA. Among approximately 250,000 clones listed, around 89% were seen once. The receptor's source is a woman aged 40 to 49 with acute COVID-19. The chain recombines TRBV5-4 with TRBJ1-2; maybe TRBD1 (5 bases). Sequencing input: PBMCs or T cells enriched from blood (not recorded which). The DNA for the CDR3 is TGTGCCAGCAGGGACACACTCGACAGCTATGGCTACACCTTC. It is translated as CASRDTLDSYGYTF.